The 2 T cell receptor beta chains below were found in one sample sequenced in a study of cytomegalovirus exposure and HLA in healthy donors. The PCR made use of 60 Vbeta and 13 Jbeta primers. The protocol was immunoSEQ multiplex PCR, while the TCRdb copy is restricted to in-frame clones and leaves out a portion. The sample shows 150,000 to 200,000 clones, about four fifths of them seen only once. Material for sequencing was PBMCs. Receptors originate from a male donor in good health and CMV-seropositive.

The J gene is TRBJ1-2, the V gene TRBV10-3; a weak D match, TRBD1 (5 bases). CDR1 ENHRY and CDR2 SYGVKD come from the germline V gene. The CDR3 loop spans 11 amino acids. V was pared by 8 bases and J by 6 bases, with 10 bases between. The CDR3: CAIGGGDGYTF. DNA for the CDR3: TGTGCCATCGGGGGGGGAGATGGCTACACCTTC.

The table lists this clone with a few counts. The rearrangement uses TRBV6-5 and TRBJ2-3; 10 bases are shared with TRBD2. The CDR3 extends over 16 amino acids. The trim removed 0 bases at V and 3 bases at J, leaving 3 bases unmatched. Germline V gene lookup returns CDR1 MNHEY and CDR2 SVGAGI. The CDR3 reads CASSYSSSGGTDTQYF. CDR3 bases: TGTGCCAGCAGTTACTCTTCTAGCGGGGGAACAGATACGCAGTATTTT.